Below, 9 T cell receptor beta chains from the same sample are listed, as sequenced in a study of regulatory T cells in long-lasting Graves disease. For TCR beta, libraries came from iRepertoire HTBI primers and Arm-PCR of CDR3 regions. TCRdb independently ran MiXCR on the multiplex PCR reads; one entry per CDR3 protein. This table holds around 450,000 distinct CDR3 sequences, 15% found once. Documented time point: newly diagnosed GD, antithyroid drugs for less than 3 months. After RNA was extracted from PBMCs, the TCR library was made from it. This sample was also put to use in a study of T cells in Graves' hyperthyroidism and ophthalmopathy.

This material consisted of peripheral blood mononuclear cells (PBMCs), taken at new diagnosis, from a patient treated with antithyroid drugs. These receptors were obtained from a woman between 40 and 55 years old with Graves disease.

This clonotype was detected only a few times. V and J are TRBV6-1 and TRBJ2-7; 9 nucleotides match TRBD1. This CDR3 is 17 amino acids long. Germline CDR1 is MNHNS and CDR2 is SASEGT. Trimming took 6 bases from V and 2 from J; bases not matched to a gene: 14. CDR3 in DNA: TGTGCCAGCAGCCCCGGGCCAGGACAGGGGACTCCCTACGAGCAGTACTTC. Its protein product is CASSPGPGQGTPYEQYF.

In this sample, this clonotype turned up many times. This rearrangement joins TRBV15 to TRBJ1-6; D uncertain. The CDR3 totals 16 residues. Between the trimmed V and J ends, which lost 0 bases and 7 bases, there was a span of 13 bases. CDR1 and CDR2 from the germline V gene are LNHNV and YYDKDF (reference sequence). CDR3 in amino acids: CATSRDLGSTNSPLHF. The CDR3, as DNA: TGTGCCACCAGCAGAGATCTGGGCAGTACGAATTCACCCCTCCACTTT. Filled out from reference TRBV15 and TRBJ1-6, the complete variable domain reads DAMVIQNPRYQVTQFGKPVTLSCSQTLNHNVMYWYQQKSSQAPKLLFHYYDKDFNNEADTPDNFQSRRPNTSFCFLDIRSPGLGDTAMYLCATSRDLGSTNSPLHFGNGTRLTVT.

This clonotype was recorded many times. The chain combines TRBV6-2 or TRBV6-3 with TRBJ2-7; 10 nucleotides line up with TRBD1. The CDR3 runs 14 residues. The ends lost 5 bases at V and 5 bases at J; junction bases unmatched: 6. Looked up from germline, CDR1 is MNHEY and CDR2 is SVGEGT. CDR3 amino acids: CASSLRDRGHEQYF. CDR3 DNA: TGTGCCAGCAGTCTCCGGGACAGGGGCCACGAGCAGTACTTC.

This clonotype occurred a few times. This chain links TRBV30 with TRBJ1-2; 9 bases match TRBD1. With 3 bases clipped from V and 8 bases from J, the junction kept 10 bases outside the gene matches. Germline values: CDR1 GTSNPN, CDR2 SVGIG (reference sequence). The CDR3 extends over 14 amino acids. The CDR3 DNA follows: TGTGCCTGGAGCGCAACAGGGGGCGCTTGGGGCTACACCTTC. It is translated as CAWSATGGAWGYTF. The entire variable domain, with the rest obtained from reference TRBV30 and TRBJ1-2, is as follows: SQTIHQWPATLVQPVGSPLSLECTVEGTSNPNLYWYRQAAGRGLQLLFYSVGIGQISSEVPQNLSASRPQDRQFILSSKKLLLSDSGFYLCAWSATGGAWGYTFGSGTRLTVV.

This clonotype was counted between two and nine times. The J gene is TRBJ2-2, the V gene TRBV12-3 or TRBV12-4; the D gene is possibly TRBD2 (6 bases). The CDR3 length is 11 residues. The V and J ends lost 8 bases and 6 bases respectively, with 7 bases between them. Here the CDR3 reads CASRDSGELFF. CDR3 DNA: TGTGCCAGCCGGGACTCCGGGGAGCTGTTTTTT.

This clonotype appeared many times. This chain connects TRBV28 to TRBJ2-5, with TRBD2 matching over 10 bases. Germline V lookup: CDR1 MDHEN, CDR2 SYDVKM. This CDR3 is 16 amino acids long. J was trimmed by 5 bases and V by 7 bases; bases with no gene match: 13. The CDR3 protein is CASNNPLAGDLETQYF. CDR3 DNA sequence: TGTGCCAGCAATAACCCCCTAGCGGGAGATTTGGAGACCCAGTACTTC.

The V call is TRBV5-1, the J call TRBJ2-3; 11 nucleotides agree with TRBD2. CDR3 size: 15 residues. The germline V gene encodes CDR1 SGHRS and CDR2 YFSETQ. Unmatched junction bases numbered 6, after V lost 6 bases and J lost 3 bases. The CDR3 sequence is CASTPSGRLTDTQYF. CDR3 coding DNA: TGCGCCAGCACCCCTAGCGGGAGGTTGACAGATACGCAGTATTTT.

V and J are TRBV27 and TRBJ1-5; D unclear. Per germline, CDR1 MNHEY and CDR2 SMNVEV (reference sequence). The V end was cut by 4 bases, the J end by 0 bases, with 10 bases between. The CDR3 is 15 residues long. CDR3 nucleotides: TGTGCCAGCAGTTATACCCGGTATAGCAATCAGCCCCAGCATTTT. Translation: CASSYTRYSNQPQHF.

This clonotype was picked up a small number of times. J is TRBJ2-7 and V is TRBV15; D possibly matches TRBD1 or TRBD2 (6 bases each). Per the germline V gene, CDR1 is LNHNV and CDR2 is YYDKDF (reference sequence). V lost 0 bases and J 0 bases, leaving 9 bases between the germline ends. The CDR3 runs to 15 residues. CDR3 in DNA: TGTGCCACCAGCAGAGATGGGGGGCCCTCCTACGAGCAGTACTTC. Translation: CATSRDGGPSYEQYF.